The TCR beta chain under discussion was sequenced for a study of CDR3 diversity in severe acne. TCRdb passed the PCR reads through MiXCR, listing each CDR3 protein once. The data show 85,000 to 120,000 distinct CDR3 sequences, roughly half seen once. This CDR3 is built from 13 residues. Germline V gives CDR1 SQVTM, CDR2 ANQGSEA. Trimming stripped 6 bases from V and 7 bases from J, with 16 bases between. Material for sequencing was blood. The sequence was obtained from a male donor with acne. The rearrangement uses TRBV29-1 and TRBJ2-1; TRBD2 is a possible D gene (7 bases). As DNA, the CDR3 is TGCAGCGTCCGGGGGGCTAGCAGAAATGAGCAGTTCTTC. Protein: CSVRGASRNEQFF.